The TCR beta chain described here comes from a study of blood T cell repertoires in COVID-19. J gave up 1 base and V 6 bases, and 5 bases lay outside the gene matches. This CDR3 is built from 14 residues. The germline CDR1 and CDR2 sequences are KGHSH and LQKENI. Clones were read by immunoSEQ multiplex PCR, and TCRdb kept only the in-frame ones, dropping some. The data contain a few hundred thousand clones, more than 80% of them seen just once; the ten biggest clones take up over 5.5%. Input material: peripheral blood. The chain links TRBV18 to TRBJ1-2; 7 positions match TRBD1. The receptor was isolated from a woman in her fifties or sixties with COVID-19, enrolled during active disease. The CDR3 DNA reads as TGTGCCAGCTCTTATGGACAGGATAACTATGGCTACACCTTC. This translates into CASSYGQDNYGYTF.